This T cell receptor (beta chain) derives from a study of T cell responses to AZD1222 COVID-19 vaccine (dated by TCRdb to the early 2020s). Notes on the research overall: AZD1222 recipients whose second dose came at about 4 weeks and those whose second dose came at about 12 weeks were combined into one group, since spike-specific TCR depth and breadth did not differ between the two schedules. A total of approximately 250 trial participants underwent TCR sequencing, of whom 207 had received two doses of AZD1222 and approximately 26 had received two doses of the MenACWY control vaccine. Trial participants were enrolled by age into subgroups of 18-55, 56-69 and 70-plus years, and roughly 150, 30 and 60 TCR-sequenced participants, respectively, were included in these subgroups. Overall study outcomes, separate from this receptor: The vaccine-associated CD4 TCRs covered the entire spike protein, and the dominant responses fell in regions 160-218 and 743-854. Participants were mostly white British, with more females than males. The authors suggested clonal diversity may have been underestimated. Conclusions about previously exposed vaccinees were limited because only six AZD1222 recipients were SARS-CoV-2 seropositive at baseline. Reportedly, almost half of the unique spike-specific TCRs recognized epitopes lying outside the regions that are mutated in the B.1.351 and B.1.1.7 variants. The 56-69-year group was small, and its depth increase did not reach significance, likely because of low power. Because no day 14 peak-response samples were available, the repertoires could be characterized only after the peak T cell response. Spike-specific TCR breadth and depth rose significantly after two AZD1222 doses compared with day 0 and with MenACWY recipients.

According to the germline V gene, CDR1 reads SGHRS and CDR2 reads YFSETQ. V sheds 1 base and J sheds 1 base, leaving 3 bases between their ends. Including cysteine and phenylalanine, the CDR3 has 13 amino acids. Kept here is only the CDR3 DNA, which spans 39 bases and is read in frame from base 1. Per the publication, the time point label means: baseline before first vaccination. The vaccinee samples were drawn from two UK trials, COV001 and COV002, one of which was a single-blind randomized controlled phase 2/3 trial testing AZD1222 (ChAdOx1 nCoV-19) in healthy adults. For TCRbeta chain sequencing, PBMC samples from trial participants were taken at day 0 and at day 28 after the second dose. Comments on this clone: It lacks a known antigen. No qualities accompany the bases; no much larger clone lies one base away.

The CDR3 regions of human TCRbeta chains were analyzed by immunosequencing. The authors' pipeline ran thus. Repertoire TCRs were checked for matches against a reference library of SARS-CoV-2-specific TCRs that had been generated using the MIRA antigen-specificity platform. Breadth was defined as the fraction of unique TCRs that were SARS-CoV-2-associated. Depth was defined as the fraction of total T cells that were SARS-CoV-2-associated. Each spike-specific TCR was assigned to its reactive spike region and to a CD4 or CD8 class using the MIRA data. Log10-transformed breadth and depth values were compared by one-way ANOVA with Sidak's multiple comparisons tests. The table comes from immuneACCESS by way of TCRdb, which keeps in-frame sequences with V and J called. Part of the clones is missing from these tables; in studies checked, under half for an unresolved V gene and the rest for unknown reasons. The V and J calls and the clone size are those of that table, but D and trimming were determined from the DNA. The sample includes more than 100,000 clones, with approximately 90% observed a single time. The ten largest account for around 1.7% of the sample.

Recombination linked TRBV5-1 to TRBJ1-5; the D gene identity is not certain. The TCR comes from an adult in good health. Specimen: peripheral blood, collected on day 0 of AZD1222 vaccination. CDR3 sequence: CASSLFSNQPQHF. The nucleotide sequence is given as TGCGCCAGCAGCTTGTTCAGCAATCAGCCCCAGCATTTT.